Listed below are T cell receptor beta chains from one sample, sequenced in a study of blood T cell repertoires in COVID-19. Sequencing was performed with immunoSEQ multiplex PCR; in TCRdb, only in-frame clones are kept and a portion is missing. The table has 150,000 to 200,000 clones, roughly 88% seen once. Sequencing was done on a sample of PBMCs or T cells enriched from blood (not recorded which). The receptors come from a woman aged 25 to 39 who had recovered from COVID-19. CDR3s include the opening cysteine and the closing phenylalanine or tryptophan. The order of the fields is J gene, D gene, V gene, CDR3 protein, CDR3 DNA. D genes are given only for firm matches.

j_call: TRBJ1-1; d_call: -; v_call: TRBV10-3; cdr3_aa: CASAEGQSNTEAFF; cdr3_nt: TGTGCCAGCGCGGAAGGACAGTCAAACACTGAAGCTTTCTTT
j_call: TRBJ2-7; d_call: TRBD2; v_call: TRBV3-1/TRBV3-2; cdr3_aa: CASRGLAGYEQYF; cdr3_nt: TGTGCCAGCCGCGGACTAGCGGGGTACGAGCAGTACTTC
j_call: TRBJ2-1; d_call: -; v_call: TRBV19; cdr3_aa: CASSRGLGGYNEQFF; cdr3_nt: TGTGCCAGTAGTAGGGGGCTGGGGGGGTACAATGAGCAGTTCTTC
j_call: TRBJ2-7; d_call: TRBD1; v_call: TRBV7-2; cdr3_aa: CASSPGTEQTYEQYF; cdr3_nt: TGTGCCAGCAGTCCGGGGACAGAACAAACCTACGAGCAGTACTTC
j_call: TRBJ1-3; d_call: -; v_call: TRBV18; cdr3_aa: CASSPPARSRGNTIYF; cdr3_nt: TGTGCCAGCTCACCACCGGCTAGATCGAGAGGAAACACCATATATTTT
j_call: TRBJ2-1; d_call: TRBD2; v_call: TRBV10-1; cdr3_aa: CASSDTSGLAHNEQFF; cdr3_nt: TGCGCCAGCAGTGATACTTCTGGACTAGCCCACAATGAGCAGTTCTTC
j_call: TRBJ2-7; d_call: -; v_call: TRBV19; cdr3_aa: CATKGVRAAEQYF; cdr3_nt: TGTGCCACCAAGGGGGTGAGGGCGGCCGAGCAGTACTTC
j_call: TRBJ1-2; d_call: -; v_call: TRBV5-1; cdr3_aa: CASSTTAANYGYTF; cdr3_nt: TGCGCCAGCAGCACAACAGCGGCTAACTATGGCTACACCTTC
j_call: TRBJ2-5; d_call: TRBD2; v_call: TRBV9; cdr3_aa: CASSVGGGREETQYF; cdr3_nt: TGTGCCAGCAGCGTAGGGGGAGGGCGAGAGGAGACCCAGTACTTC
j_call: TRBJ2-7; d_call: TRBD1; v_call: TRBV27; cdr3_aa: CASSLSDRGYEQYF; cdr3_nt: TGTGCCAGCAGTTTATCAGACAGGGGGTACGAGCAGTACTTC
j_call: TRBJ1-1; d_call: -; v_call: TRBV18; cdr3_aa: CASSPGGSSEAFF; cdr3_nt: TGTGCCAGCTCACCCGGAGGCTCCTCTGAAGCTTTCTTT
j_call: TRBJ1-1; d_call: -; v_call: TRBV4-2; cdr3_aa: CASSPQTFGGTTEAFF; cdr3_nt: TGTGCCAGCAGCCCCCAAACCTTTGGGGGGACCACTGAAGCTTTCTTT
j_call: TRBJ1-2; d_call: TRBD1; v_call: TRBV19; cdr3_aa: CASSRGQGRGYTF; cdr3_nt: TGTGCCAGTAGTAGAGGACAGGGGCGAGGCTACACCTTC
j_call: TRBJ1-2; d_call: TRBD1; v_call: TRBV27; cdr3_aa: CASSLGTGYGYTF; cdr3_nt: TGTGCCAGCAGTCTCGGGACAGGGTATGGCTACACCTTC
j_call: TRBJ2-7; d_call: -; v_call: TRBV6-1; cdr3_aa: CASSEEDNLSYEQYF; cdr3_nt: TGTGCCAGCAGTGAAGAAGACAACCTCTCCTACGAGCAGTACTTC